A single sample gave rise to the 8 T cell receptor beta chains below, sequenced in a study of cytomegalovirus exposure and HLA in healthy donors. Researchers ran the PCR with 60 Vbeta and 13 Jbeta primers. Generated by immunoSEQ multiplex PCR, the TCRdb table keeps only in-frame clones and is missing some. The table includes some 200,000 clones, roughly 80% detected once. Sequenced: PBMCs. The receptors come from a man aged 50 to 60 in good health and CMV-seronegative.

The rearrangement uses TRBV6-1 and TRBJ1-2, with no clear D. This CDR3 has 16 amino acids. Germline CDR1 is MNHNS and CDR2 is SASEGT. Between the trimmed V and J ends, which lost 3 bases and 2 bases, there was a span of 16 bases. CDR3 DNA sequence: TGTGCCAGCAGTGATTCCCACTATACCGTCAACTATGGCTACACCTTC. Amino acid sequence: CASSDSHYTVNYGYTF.

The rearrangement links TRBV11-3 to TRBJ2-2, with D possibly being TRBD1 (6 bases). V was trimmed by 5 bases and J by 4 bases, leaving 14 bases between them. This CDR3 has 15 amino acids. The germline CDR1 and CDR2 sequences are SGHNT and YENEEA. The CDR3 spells CASSPTGQSTGELFF. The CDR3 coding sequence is TGTGCCAGCAGCCCAACAGGACAGAGCACCGGGGAGCTGTTTTTT.

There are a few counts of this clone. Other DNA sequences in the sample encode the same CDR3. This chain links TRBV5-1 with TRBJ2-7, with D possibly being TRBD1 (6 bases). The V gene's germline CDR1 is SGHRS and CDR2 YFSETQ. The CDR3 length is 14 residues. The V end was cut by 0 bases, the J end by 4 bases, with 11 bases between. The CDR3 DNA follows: TGCGCCAGCAGCTTGGTAGGACAGACGTACGAGCAGTACTTC. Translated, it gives CASSLVGQTYEQYF.

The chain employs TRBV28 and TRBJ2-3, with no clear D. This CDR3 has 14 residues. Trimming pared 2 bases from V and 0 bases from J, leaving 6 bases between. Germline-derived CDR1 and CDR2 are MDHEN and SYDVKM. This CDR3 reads CASSLTTSTDTQYF. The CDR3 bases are TGTGCCAGCAGTTTAACTACTAGCACAGATACGCAGTATTTT.

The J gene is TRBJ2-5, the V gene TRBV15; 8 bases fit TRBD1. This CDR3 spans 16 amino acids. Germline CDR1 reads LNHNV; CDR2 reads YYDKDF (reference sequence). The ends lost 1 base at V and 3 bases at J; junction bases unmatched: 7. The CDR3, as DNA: TGTGCCACCAGCAGAGGGCGGACAGGGAATGAAGAGACCCAGTACTTC. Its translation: CATSRGRTGNEETQYF.

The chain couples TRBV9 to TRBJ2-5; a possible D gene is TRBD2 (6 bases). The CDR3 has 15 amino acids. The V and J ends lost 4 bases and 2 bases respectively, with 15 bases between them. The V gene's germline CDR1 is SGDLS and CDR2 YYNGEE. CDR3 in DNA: TGTGCCAGCAGCCGCGGAGGGAGGCAGCAAGAGACCCAGTACTTC. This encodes CASSRGGRQQETQYF.

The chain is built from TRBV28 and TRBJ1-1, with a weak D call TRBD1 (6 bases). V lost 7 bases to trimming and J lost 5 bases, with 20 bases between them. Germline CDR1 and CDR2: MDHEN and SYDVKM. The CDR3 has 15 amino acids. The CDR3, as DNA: TGTGCCAGCACCCCATACGGGGGGCTGGGGACTGAAGCTTTCTTT. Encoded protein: CASTPYGGLGTEAFF.

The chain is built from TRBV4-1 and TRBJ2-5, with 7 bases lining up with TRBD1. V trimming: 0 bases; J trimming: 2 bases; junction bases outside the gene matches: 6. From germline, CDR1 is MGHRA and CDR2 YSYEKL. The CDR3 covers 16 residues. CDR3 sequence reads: CASSQDFGTAQETQYF. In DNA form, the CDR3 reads TGCGCCAGCAGCCAAGATTTCGGGACAGCTCAAGAGACCCAGTACTTC.